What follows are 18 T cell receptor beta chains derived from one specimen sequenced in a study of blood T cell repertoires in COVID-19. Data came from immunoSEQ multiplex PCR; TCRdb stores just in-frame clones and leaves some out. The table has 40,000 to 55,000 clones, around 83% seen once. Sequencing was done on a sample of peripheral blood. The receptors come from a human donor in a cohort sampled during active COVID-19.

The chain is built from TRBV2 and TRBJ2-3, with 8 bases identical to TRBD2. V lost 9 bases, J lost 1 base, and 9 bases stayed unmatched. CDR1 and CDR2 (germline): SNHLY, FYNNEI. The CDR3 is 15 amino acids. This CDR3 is CASRSSGLRTDTQYF. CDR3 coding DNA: TGTGCCAGTCGGTCTAGCGGGTTACGCACAGATACGCAGTATTTT.

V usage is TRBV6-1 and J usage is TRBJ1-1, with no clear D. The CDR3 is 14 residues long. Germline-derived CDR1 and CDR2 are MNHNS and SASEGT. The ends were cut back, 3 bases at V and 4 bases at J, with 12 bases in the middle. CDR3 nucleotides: TGTGCCAGCAGTGATGGTTGGTCCGGCACTGAAGCTTTCTTT. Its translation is CASSDGWSGTEAFF.

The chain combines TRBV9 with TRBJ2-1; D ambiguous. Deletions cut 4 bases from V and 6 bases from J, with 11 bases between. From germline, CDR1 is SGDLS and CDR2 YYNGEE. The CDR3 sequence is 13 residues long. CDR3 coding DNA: TGTGCCAGCAGCCGTGACTGGCGCAATGAGCAGTTCTTC. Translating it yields CASSRDWRNEQFF.

CDR3 sequence reads: CASSQIVRLVGETDTQYF. The CDR3, as DNA: TGTGCCAGCAGCCAAATCGTACGGCTAGTCGGCGAGACAGATACGCAGTATTTT. The gene calls are TRBV3-1 (or the pseudogene TRBV3-2) and TRBJ2-3; D is unclear. This CDR3 contains 18 residues. Per germline, CDR1 LGHDT and CDR2 YNNKEL (reference sequence). The germline V and J ends were trimmed by 2 bases and 3 bases, with 21 bases remaining between them.

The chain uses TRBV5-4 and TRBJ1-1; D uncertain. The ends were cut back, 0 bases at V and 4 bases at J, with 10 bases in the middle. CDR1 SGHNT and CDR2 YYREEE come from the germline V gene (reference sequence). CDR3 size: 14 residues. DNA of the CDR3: TGTGCCAGCAGCTTGGAAACAGAGGGCACTGAAGCTTTCTTT. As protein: CASSLETEGTEAFF.

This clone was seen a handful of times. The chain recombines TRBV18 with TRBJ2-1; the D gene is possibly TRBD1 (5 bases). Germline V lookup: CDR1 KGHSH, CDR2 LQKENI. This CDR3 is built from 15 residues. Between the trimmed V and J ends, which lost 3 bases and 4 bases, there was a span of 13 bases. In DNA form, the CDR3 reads TGTGCCAGCTCACCGGTGCAGGGTTCATACAATGAGCAGTTCTTC. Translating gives CASSPVQGSYNEQFF.

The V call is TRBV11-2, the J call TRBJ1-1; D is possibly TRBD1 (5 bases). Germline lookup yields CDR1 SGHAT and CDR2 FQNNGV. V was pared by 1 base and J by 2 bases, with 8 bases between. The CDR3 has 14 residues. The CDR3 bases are TGTGCCAGCAGCTTAGTGACAGCCAACACTGAAGCTTTCTTT. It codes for CASSLVTANTEAFF.

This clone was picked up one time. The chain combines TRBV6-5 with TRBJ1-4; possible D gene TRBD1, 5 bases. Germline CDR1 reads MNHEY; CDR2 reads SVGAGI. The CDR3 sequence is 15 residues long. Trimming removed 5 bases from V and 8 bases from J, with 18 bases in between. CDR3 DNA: TGTGCCAGCAGTCGAGCGGGGGGGGTAGGGGAAAAACTGTTTTTT. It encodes CASSRAGGVGEKLFF.

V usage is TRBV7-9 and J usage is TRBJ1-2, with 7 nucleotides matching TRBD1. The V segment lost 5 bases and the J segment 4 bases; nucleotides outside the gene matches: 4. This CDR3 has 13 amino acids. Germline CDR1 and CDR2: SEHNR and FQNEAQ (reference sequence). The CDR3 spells CASSPGQIYGYTF. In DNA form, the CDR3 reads TGTGCCAGCAGCCCGGGACAGATCTATGGCTACACCTTC.

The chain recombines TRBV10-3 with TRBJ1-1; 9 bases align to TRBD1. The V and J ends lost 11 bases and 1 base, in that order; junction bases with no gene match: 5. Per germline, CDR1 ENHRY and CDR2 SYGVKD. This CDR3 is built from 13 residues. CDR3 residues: CAAQGAWNTEAFF. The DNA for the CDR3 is TGTGCCGCACAGGGGGCGTGGAACACTGAAGCTTTCTTT.

Here the CDR3 reads CASSARQGSIQPQHF. The CDR3 coding sequence is TGTGCCAGCAGCGCGAGACAGGGTAGTATTCAGCCCCAGCATTTT. The V and J genes are TRBV9 and TRBJ1-5, with 7 bases fitting TRBD1. Trimming cost V 3 bases and J 6 bases; bases outside gene matches: 9. The CDR3 is 15 residues long. CDR1 is SGDLS and CDR2 is YYNGEE in the germline V gene. Drawing the rest from reference TRBV9 and TRBJ1-5, the complete variable domain is DSGVTQTPKHLITATGQRVTLRCSPRSGDLSVYWYQQSLDQGLQFLIQYYNGEERAKGNILERFSAQQFPDLHSELNLSSLELGDSALYFCASSARQGSIQPQHFGDGTRLSIL.

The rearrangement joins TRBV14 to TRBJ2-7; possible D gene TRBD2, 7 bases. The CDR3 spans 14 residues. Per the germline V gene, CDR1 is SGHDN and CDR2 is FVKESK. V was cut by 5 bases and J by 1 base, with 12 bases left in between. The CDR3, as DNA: TGTGCCAGCAGCAGGGGGGGGATGTCCTACGAGCAGTACTTC. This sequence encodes CASSRGGMSYEQYF.

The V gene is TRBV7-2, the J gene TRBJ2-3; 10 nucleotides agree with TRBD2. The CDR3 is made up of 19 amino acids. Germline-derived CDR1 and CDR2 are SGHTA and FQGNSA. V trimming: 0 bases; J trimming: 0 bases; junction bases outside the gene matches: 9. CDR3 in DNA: TGTGCCAGCAGCTTAGCCTTACTAGCGGGGCCTTCTAGCACAGATACGCAGTATTTT. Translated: CASSLALLAGPSSTDTQYF.

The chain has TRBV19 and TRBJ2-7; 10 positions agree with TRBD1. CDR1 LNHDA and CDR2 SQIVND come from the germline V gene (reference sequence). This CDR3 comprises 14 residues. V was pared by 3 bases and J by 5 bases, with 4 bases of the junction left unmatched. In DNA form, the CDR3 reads TGTGCCAGTAGTATCGTGACAGGGGGCCACGAGCAGTACTTC. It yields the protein CASSIVTGGHEQYF.

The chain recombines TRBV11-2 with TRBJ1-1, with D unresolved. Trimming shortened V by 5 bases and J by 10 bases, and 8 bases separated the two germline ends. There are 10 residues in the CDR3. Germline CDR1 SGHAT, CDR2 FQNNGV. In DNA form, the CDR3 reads TGTGCCAGCAGCCGAGCAGGAGCTTTCTTT. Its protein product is CASSRAGAFF.

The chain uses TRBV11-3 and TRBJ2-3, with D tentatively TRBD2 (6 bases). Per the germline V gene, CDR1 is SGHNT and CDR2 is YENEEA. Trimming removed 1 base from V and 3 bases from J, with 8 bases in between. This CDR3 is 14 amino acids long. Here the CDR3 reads CASSLASETDTQYF. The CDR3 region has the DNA TGTGCCAGCAGCTTAGCTAGCGAAACAGATACGCAGTATTTT.

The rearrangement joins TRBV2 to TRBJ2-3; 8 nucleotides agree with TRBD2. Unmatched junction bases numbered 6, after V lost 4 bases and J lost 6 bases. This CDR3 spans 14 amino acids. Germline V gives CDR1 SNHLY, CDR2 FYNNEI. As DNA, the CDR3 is TGTGCCAGCAGTGGGCCGGGAGGGTGGGATACGCAGTATTTT. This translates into CASSGPGGWDTQYF.

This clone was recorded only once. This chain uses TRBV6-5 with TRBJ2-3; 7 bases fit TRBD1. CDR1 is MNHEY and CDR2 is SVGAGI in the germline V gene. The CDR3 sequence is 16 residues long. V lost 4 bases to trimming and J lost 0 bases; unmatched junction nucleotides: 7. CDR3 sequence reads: CASSWTGQRSTDTQYF. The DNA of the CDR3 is TGTGCCAGCAGTTGGACGGGACAGCGAAGCACAGATACGCAGTATTTT.